Each of the 10 T cell receptor beta chains below was sequenced from the same sample in a study of shared clonotypes between healthy human individuals. Method: immunoSEQ multiplex PCR; TCRdb's copy keeps in-frame clones and lacks some. Altogether around 2.1 million clones are present, approximately 94% being singletons, with the ten largest covering more than 1.5%. CD45RO-negative cells were positively selected for CCR7, leaving out terminally differentiated effector memory CD45RA+ cells. Material: naive CD8+ T cells from PBMCs. Receptors originate from a man aged 18-30 years in good health. Some clones in this sample may be carry-over from other donors' samples.

V is TRBV9 and J is TRBJ2-1; the D gene is possibly TRBD2 (6 bases). This CDR3 is 18 amino acids long. Germline CDR1 reads SGDLS; CDR2 reads YYNGEE. Trimming took off 3 bases at V and 4 bases at J, with 23 bases between the two ends. The CDR3 loop reads CASSDSPMGGALYNEQFF. In DNA, the CDR3 is TGTGCCAGCAGCGATAGCCCCATGGGCGGGGCACTTTACAATGAGCAGTTCTTC.

The chain recombines TRBV4-1 with TRBJ2-2, with D perhaps matching TRBD1 (5 bases). V lost 1 base to trimming and J lost 4 bases, with 13 bases between them. CDR3 length equals 16 residues. The germline gives CDR1 MGHRA, CDR2 YSYEKL. The CDR3 coding sequence is TGCGCCAGCAGCCAAGTACCCCATAGGGGCACCGGGGAGCTGTTTTTT. It is translated as CASSQVPHRGTGELFF.

DNA of the CDR3: TGCGCCAGCAGCCAAGTAGGGCTAGCGGGAGGGCCTTCTAGCACAGATACGCAGTATTTT. Protein sequence: CASSQVGLAGGPSSTDTQYF. J is TRBJ2-3 and V is TRBV4-3; TRBD2 matches at 12 bases. This CDR3 contains 20 residues. Germline CDR1 is LGHNA and CDR2 is YSLEER. J lost 0 bases, V lost 1 base, and 11 bases had no gene match.

The chain recombines TRBV30 with TRBJ1-2; a weak D match, TRBD1 (5 bases). This CDR3 has 16 residues. Trimming took 1 base from V and 4 from J, leaving 19 bases between them. Per the germline V gene, CDR1 is GTSNPN and CDR2 is SVGIG (reference sequence). The CDR3 spells CAWSGALPGYGYGYTF. The CDR3 DNA sequence: TGTGCCTGGAGTGGGGCCCTGCCAGGGTACGGCTATGGCTACACCTTC.

The genes are TRBV29-1 and TRBJ2-2; no clear D gene. CDR1 is SQVTM and CDR2 is ANQGSEA in the germline V gene. The CDR3 consists of 13 residues. The V end was cut by 1 base, the J end by 4 bases, with 7 bases between. CDR3 sequence: CSVEGLSTGELFF. The CDR3 region has the DNA TGCAGCGTTGAAGGCCTGAGCACCGGGGAGCTGTTTTTT.

The chain recombines TRBV4-2 with TRBJ2-1, with D perhaps TRBD2 (5 bases). Germline CDR1 LGHNA, CDR2 YNFKEQ. V lost 4 bases and J 9 bases, leaving 13 bases between the germline ends. The CDR3 sequence is 13 residues long. CDR3 nucleotides: TGTGCCAGCAGCCCGGGCGAGGGCGGTGAGCAGTTCTTC. Its protein product is CASSPGEGGEQFF.

This chain uses TRBV5-1 with TRBJ2-1; TRBD2 matches 9 bases. Germline CDR1 reads SGHRS; CDR2 reads YFSETQ. J was trimmed by 0 bases and V by 7 bases; bases with no gene match: 11. This CDR3 comprises 17 residues. CDR3 residues: CASSHEGLASSYNEQFF. The CDR3 DNA is TGCGCCAGCTCTCATGAGGGACTAGCTAGCTCCTACAATGAGCAGTTCTTC.

The chain carries TRBV27 and TRBJ2-7; 8 nucleotides align to TRBD2. V lost 5 bases and J lost 10; bases outside the gene matches: 10. Germline-derived CDR1 and CDR2 are MNHEY and SMNVEV (reference sequence). This CDR3 is built from 13 residues. The CDR3 sequence is CASSDRTSLIQYF. The CDR3 bases are TGTGCCAGCAGTGACCGGACTAGCCTAATTCAGTACTTC.

CDR3 residues: CASSPLASGEQFF. CDR3 in DNA: TGTGCCAGCAGCCCGCTAGCCTCCGGTGAGCAGTTCTTC. The chain has TRBV7-6 and TRBJ2-1, with TRBD2 as a possible D gene (5 bases). With 5 bases removed from V and 9 bases from J, the gap between germline ends came to 14 bases. The CDR3 length is 13 residues. Per the germline V gene, CDR1 is SGHVS and CDR2 is FNYEAQ.

The chain links TRBV7-2 to TRBJ2-3; D remains unclear. The germline V and J ends were trimmed by 2 bases and 2 bases, with 11 bases remaining between them. Germline V gives CDR1 SGHTA, CDR2 FQGNSA. This CDR3 comprises 15 residues. CDR3 region: CASSLSELNTDTQYF. The CDR3 DNA sequence: TGTGCCAGCAGCTTAAGCGAGTTGAACACAGATACGCAGTATTTT. Full variable domain (missing parts from reference TRBV7-2 and TRBJ2-3): GAGVSQSPSNKVTEKGKDVELRCDPISGHTALYWYRQSLGQGLEFLIYFQGNSAPDKSGLPSDRFSAERTGGSVSTLTIQRTQQEDSAVYLCASSLSELNTDTQYFGPGTRLTVL.